The sequence of this T cell receptor (beta chain) was determined in a study of cytomegalovirus exposure and HLA in healthy donors. Study-wide results and caveats: A later analysis linked a missense DCLRE1C variant to TCR beta V- and J-gene trimming. The authors enumerated under 200 TCR beta chains as linked to cytomegalovirus.

Amplification used 60 Vbeta primers and 13 Jbeta primers. Profiled with immunoSEQ multiplex PCR; TCRdb holds only in-frame clones, not every one. Found here are about 150,000 clones, more than 75% of them singletons; the top ten hold around 5.2%. The CDR3 has 15 residues. V was pared by 4 bases and J by 5 bases, with 9 bases of the junction left unmatched. The germline V gene has CDR1 MNHNY and CDR2 SVGAGI (reference sequence). Concerning this clone: Its antigen is unidentified.

The sequence was collected from a woman in her thirties or forties in good health and CMV-seropositive. Sequencing was carried out using PBMCs. The rearrangement uses TRBV6-6 and TRBJ1-1; TRBD1 matches at 8 bases. CDR3 nucleotides: TGTGCCAGCAGTTCCAAACAGGGGGTTCGGACTGAAGCTTTCTTT. Its translation is CASSSKQGVRTEAFF.